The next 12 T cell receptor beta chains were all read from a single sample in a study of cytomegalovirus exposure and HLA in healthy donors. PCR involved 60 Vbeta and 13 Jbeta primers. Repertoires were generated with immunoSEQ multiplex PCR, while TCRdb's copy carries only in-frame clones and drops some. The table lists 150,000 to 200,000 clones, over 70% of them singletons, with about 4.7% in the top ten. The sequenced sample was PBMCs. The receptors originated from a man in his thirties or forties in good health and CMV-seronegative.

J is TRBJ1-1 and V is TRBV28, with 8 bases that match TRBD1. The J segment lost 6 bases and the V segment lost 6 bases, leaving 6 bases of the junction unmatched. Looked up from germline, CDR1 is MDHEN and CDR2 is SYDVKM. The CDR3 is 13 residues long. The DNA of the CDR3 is TGTGCCAGCAGGCGGACAGGGCGGGCTGAAGCTTTCTTT. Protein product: CASRRTGRAEAFF.

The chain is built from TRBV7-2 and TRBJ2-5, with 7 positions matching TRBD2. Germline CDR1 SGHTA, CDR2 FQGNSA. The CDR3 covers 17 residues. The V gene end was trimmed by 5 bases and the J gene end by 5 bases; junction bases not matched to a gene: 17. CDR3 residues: CASSGRDRRGVKETQYF. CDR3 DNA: TGTGCCAGCAGCGGTAGAGATAGACGGGGGGTTAAGGAGACCCAGTACTTC.

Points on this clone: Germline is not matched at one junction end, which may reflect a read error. The CDR3 loop reads CPHSRRPKEITDTQYF. The CDR3 nucleotides are TGCCCCCACAGCCGCCGGCCCAAAGAAATCACAGATACGCAGTATTTT. The chain uses TRBV18 and TRBJ2-3; D is unclear. The CDR3 loop spans 16 amino acids. Germline V CDR1 and CDR2: KGHSH, LQKENI. Using reference TRBV18 and TRBJ2-3 for the parts outside the CDR3, the full variable domain is NAGVMQNPRHLVRRRGQEARLRCSPMKGHSHVYWYRQLPEEGLKFMVYLQKENIIDESGMPKERFSAEFPKEGPSILRIQQVVRGDSAAYFCPHSRRPKEITDTQYFGPGTRLTVL.

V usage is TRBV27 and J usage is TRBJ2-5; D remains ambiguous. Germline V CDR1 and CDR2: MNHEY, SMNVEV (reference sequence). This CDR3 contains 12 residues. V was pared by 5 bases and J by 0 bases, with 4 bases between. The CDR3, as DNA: TGTGCCAGCAGTCCCTACCAAGAGACCCAGTACTTC. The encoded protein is CASSPYQETQYF.

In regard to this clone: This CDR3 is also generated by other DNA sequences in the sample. CDR3 in DNA: TGCGCCAGCAGCTTGGGGTTACAGGGGTCTGAAAAACTGTTTTTT. This translates into CASSLGLQGSEKLFF. The V call is TRBV5-1, the J call TRBJ1-4; 7 bases agree with TRBD1. The CDR3 contains 15 residues. Per the germline V gene, CDR1 is SGHRS and CDR2 is YFSETQ. J was trimmed by 7 bases and V by 0 bases; bases with no gene match: 6.

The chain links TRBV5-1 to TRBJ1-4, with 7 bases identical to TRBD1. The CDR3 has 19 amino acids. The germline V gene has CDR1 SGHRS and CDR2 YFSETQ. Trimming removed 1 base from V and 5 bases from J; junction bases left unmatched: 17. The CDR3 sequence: CASSLPPGRTGDSNEKLFF. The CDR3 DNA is TGCGCCAGCAGCTTGCCCCCTGGGCGTACAGGGGACTCGAATGAAAAACTGTTTTTT.

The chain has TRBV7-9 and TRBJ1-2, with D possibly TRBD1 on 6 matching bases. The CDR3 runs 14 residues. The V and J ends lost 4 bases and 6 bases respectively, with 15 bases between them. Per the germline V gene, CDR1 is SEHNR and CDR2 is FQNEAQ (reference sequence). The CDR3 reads CASSSQDSLDGYTF. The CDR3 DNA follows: TGTGCCAGCAGCTCACAGGACAGCCTTGATGGCTACACCTTC.

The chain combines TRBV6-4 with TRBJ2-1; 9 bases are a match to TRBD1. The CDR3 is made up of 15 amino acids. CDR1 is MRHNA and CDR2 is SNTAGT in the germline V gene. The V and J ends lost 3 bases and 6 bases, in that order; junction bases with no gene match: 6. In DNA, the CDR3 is TGTGCCAGCAGTGAGGGGACAGGGCCGGGCAATGAGCAGTTCTTC. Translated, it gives CASSEGTGPGNEQFF.

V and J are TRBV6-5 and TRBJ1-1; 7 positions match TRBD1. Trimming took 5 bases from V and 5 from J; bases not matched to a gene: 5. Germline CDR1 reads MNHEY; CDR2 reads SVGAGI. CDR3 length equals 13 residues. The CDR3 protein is CASSHPTGTEAFF. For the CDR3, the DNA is TGTGCCAGCAGTCATCCGACAGGGACTGAAGCTTTCTTT.

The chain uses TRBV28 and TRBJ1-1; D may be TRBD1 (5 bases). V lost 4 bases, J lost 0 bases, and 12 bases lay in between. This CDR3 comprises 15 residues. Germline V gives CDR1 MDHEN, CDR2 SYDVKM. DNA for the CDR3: TGTGCCAGCAGTTATGCAGGGCCCTTGAACACTGAAGCTTTCTTT. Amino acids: CASSYAGPLNTEAFF.

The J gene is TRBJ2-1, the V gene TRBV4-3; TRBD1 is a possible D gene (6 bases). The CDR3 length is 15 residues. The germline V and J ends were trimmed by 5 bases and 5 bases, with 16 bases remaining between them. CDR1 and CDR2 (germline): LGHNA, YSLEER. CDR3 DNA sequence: TGCGCCAGCAGCTCTGACAGGTTAAGGAACAATGAGCAGTTCTTC. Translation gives CASSSDRLRNNEQFF.

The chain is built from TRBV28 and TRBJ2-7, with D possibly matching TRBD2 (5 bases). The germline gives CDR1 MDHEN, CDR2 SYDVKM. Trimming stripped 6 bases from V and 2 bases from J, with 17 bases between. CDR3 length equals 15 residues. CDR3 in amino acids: CASRAGPEGTYEQYF. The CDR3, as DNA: TGTGCCAGCAGAGCCGGACCTGAGGGTACCTACGAGCAGTACTTC.